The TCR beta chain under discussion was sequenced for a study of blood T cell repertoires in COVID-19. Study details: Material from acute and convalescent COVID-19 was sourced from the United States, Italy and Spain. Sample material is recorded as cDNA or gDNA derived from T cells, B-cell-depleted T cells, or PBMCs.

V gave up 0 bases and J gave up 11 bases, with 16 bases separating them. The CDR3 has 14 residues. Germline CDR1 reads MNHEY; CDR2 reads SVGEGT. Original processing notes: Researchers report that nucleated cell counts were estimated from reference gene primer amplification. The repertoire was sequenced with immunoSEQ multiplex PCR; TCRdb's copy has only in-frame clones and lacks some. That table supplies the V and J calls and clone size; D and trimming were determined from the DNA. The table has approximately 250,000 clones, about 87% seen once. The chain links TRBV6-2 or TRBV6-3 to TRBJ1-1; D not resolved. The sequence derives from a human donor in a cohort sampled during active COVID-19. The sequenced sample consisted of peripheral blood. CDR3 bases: TGTGCCAGCAGTTACTCGCAACGGGGATCGGACGCTTTCTTT. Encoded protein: CASSYSQRGSDAFF.